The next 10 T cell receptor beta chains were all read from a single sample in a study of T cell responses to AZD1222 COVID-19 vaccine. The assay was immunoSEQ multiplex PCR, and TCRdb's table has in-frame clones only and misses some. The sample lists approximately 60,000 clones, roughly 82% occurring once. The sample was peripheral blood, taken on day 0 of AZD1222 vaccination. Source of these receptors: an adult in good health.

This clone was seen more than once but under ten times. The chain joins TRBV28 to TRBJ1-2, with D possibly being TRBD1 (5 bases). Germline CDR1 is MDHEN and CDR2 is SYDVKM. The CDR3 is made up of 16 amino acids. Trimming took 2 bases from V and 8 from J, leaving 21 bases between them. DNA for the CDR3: TGTGCCAGCAGTTTAGCGGAGGCAGGGTCAATGGGGGGCTACACCTTC. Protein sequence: CASSLAEAGSMGGYTF.

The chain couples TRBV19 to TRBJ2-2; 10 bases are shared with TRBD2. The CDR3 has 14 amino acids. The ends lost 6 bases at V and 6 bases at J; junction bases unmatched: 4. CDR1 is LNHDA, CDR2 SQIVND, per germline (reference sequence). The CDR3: CASRLAGIAGELFF. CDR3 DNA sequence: TGTGCCAGTAGACTAGCGGGGATAGCCGGGGAGCTGTTTTTT.

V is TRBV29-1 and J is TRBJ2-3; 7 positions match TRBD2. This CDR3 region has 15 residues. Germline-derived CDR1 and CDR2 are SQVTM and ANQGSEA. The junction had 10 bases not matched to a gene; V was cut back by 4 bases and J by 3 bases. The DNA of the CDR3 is TGCAGCGTTGTCGGAGGGAGGGCCGAGACAGATACGCAGTATTTT. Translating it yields CSVVGGRAETDTQYF.

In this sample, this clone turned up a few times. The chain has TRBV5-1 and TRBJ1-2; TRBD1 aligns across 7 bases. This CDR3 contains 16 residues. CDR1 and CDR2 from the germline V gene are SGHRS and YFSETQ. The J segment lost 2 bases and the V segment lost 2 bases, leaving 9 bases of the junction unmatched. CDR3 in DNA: TGCGCCAGCAGCTTCGGGACAGCGACGAAAAACTATGGCTACACCTTC. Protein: CASSFGTATKNYGYTF.

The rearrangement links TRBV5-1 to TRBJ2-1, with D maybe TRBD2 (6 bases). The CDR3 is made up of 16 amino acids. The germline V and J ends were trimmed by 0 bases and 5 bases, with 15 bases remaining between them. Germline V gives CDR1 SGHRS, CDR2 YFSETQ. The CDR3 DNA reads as TGCGCCAGCAGCTTGGCCCAGGCAGGGAGGCACAATGAGCAGTTCTTC. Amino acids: CASSLAQAGRHNEQFF. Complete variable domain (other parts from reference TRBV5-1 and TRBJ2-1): KAGVTQTPRYLIKTRGQQVTLSCSPISGHRSVSWYQQTPGQGLQFLFEYFSETQRNKGNFPGRFSGRQFSNSRSEMNVSTLELGDSALYLCASSLAQAGRHNEQFFGPGTRLTVL.

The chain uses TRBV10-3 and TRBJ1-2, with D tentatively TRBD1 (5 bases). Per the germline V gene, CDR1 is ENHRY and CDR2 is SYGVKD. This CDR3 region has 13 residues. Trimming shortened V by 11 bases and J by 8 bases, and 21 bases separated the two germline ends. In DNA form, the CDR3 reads TGTGCCGTGGGTGGGACCCTTCGTAGGGGCTACACCTTC. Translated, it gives CAVGGTLRRGYTF.

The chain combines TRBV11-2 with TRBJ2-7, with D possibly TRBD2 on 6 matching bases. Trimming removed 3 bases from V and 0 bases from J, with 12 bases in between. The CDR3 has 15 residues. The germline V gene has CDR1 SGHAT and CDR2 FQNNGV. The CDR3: CASSLGFGSSYEQYF. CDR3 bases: TGTGCCAGCAGCTTGGGATTCGGGAGCTCCTACGAGCAGTACTTC.

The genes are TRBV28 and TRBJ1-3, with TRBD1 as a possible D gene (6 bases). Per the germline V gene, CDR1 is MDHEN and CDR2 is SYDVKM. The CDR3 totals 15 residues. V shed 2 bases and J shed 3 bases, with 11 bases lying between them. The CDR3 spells CASSLMGAHGNTIYF. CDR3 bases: TGTGCCAGCAGTTTAATGGGGGCGCATGGAAACACCATATATTTT. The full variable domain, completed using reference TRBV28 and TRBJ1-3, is DVKVTQSSRYLVKRTGEKVFLECVQDMDHENMFWYRQDPGLGLRLIYFSYDVKMKEKGDIPEGYSVSREKKERFSLILESASTNQTSMYLCASSLMGAHGNTIYFGEGSWLTVV.

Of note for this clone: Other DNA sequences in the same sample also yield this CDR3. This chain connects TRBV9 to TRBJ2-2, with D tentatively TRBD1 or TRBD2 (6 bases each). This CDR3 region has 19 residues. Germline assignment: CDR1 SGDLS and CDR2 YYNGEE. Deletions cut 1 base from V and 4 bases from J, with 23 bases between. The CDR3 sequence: CASSVTGLAEGGVTGELFF. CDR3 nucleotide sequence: TGTGCCAGCAGCGTAACGGGCCTCGCGGAGGGGGGAGTCACCGGGGAGCTGTTTTTT. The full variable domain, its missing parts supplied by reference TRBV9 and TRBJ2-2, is DSGVTQTPKHLITATGQRVTLRCSPRSGDLSVYWYQQSLDQGLQFLIQYYNGEERAKGNILERFSAQQFPDLHSELNLSSLELGDSALYFCASSVTGLAEGGVTGELFFGEGSRLTVL.

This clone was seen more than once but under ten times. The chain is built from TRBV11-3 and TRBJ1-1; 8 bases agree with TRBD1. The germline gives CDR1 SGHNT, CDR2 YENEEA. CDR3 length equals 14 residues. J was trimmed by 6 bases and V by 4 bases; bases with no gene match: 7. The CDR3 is CASSSGQGLSEAFF. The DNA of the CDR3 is TGTGCCAGCAGCTCTGGACAGGGCCTTTCTGAAGCTTTCTTT.